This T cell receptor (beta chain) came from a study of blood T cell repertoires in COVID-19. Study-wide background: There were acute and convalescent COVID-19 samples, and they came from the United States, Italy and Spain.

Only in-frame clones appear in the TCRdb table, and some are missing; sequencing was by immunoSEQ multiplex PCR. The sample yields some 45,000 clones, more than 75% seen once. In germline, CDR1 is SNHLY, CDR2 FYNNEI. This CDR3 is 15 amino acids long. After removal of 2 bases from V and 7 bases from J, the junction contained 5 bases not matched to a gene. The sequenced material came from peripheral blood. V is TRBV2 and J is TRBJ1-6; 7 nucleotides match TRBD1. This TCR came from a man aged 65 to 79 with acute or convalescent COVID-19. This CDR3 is CASSESGTVNSPLHF. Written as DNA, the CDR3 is TGTGCCAGCAGTGAATCCGGGACAGTGAATTCACCCCTCCACTTT.